This T cell receptor (beta chain) appears in the sequencing data of a study of blood T cell repertoires in COVID-19. Whole-study context: T cells, B-cell-depleted T cells, or PBMCs supplied cDNA or gDNA.

Sequencing was performed with immunoSEQ multiplex PCR; in TCRdb, only in-frame clones are kept and a portion is missing. The sample has about 230,000 clones; 65% to 90% are singletons. This clone was counted once. In germline, CDR1 is PRHDT, CDR2 FYEKMQ (reference sequence). This CDR3 is 13 amino acids long. Trimming removed 6 bases from V and 6 bases from J; junction bases left unmatched: 5. This receptor was taken from a middle-aged woman who had recovered from COVID-19. Sequencing input: peripheral blood. The chain carries TRBV13 and TRBJ1-2; 9 bases match TRBD1. The CDR3 nucleotides read TGTGCCAGCAGTTTCTGGGACAGGGATGGCTACACCTTC. Protein sequence: CASSFWDRDGYTF.